This note documents a single T cell receptor (beta chain) sequence. The CDR3 end lies 3 residues beyond the end of the read and is filled in from the germline J gene. These data originate in a study of T cells in women clearing cervical HPV infection. Assay: immunoSEQ multiplex PCR; the TCRdb copy retains only in-frame clones and omits some. This sample contains about 15,000 clones. With 4 bases clipped from V and 0 bases from J, the junction kept 4 bases outside the gene matches. The CDR3 has 15 residues. Germline CDR1 is SGDLS and CDR2 is YYNGEE. Cervical HPV DNA detected by MY09/MY11 PCR, typed by dot-blot.

This clonotype originated in a woman aged 18 to 75 with a cervical HPV16 infection that either progressed to CIN3+ or cleared (not recorded which). V gene TRBV9 combines with J gene TRBJ2-7; 10 bases fit TRBD2. What was sequenced was blood buffy coat. The CDR3 sequence: CASSQLAGSSYEQYF. Incomplete CDR3 DNA: TGTGCCAGCAGCCAACTAGCGGGGAGCTCCTACGAG.